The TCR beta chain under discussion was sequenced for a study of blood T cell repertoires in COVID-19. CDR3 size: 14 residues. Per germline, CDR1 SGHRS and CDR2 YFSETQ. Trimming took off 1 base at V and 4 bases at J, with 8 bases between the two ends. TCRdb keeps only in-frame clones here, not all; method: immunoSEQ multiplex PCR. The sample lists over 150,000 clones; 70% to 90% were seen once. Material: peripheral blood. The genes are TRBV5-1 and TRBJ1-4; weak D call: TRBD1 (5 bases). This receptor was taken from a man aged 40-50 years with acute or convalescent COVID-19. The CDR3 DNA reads TGCGCCAGCAGCTTGTCCGGGGGTAATGAAAAACTGTTTTTT. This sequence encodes CASSLSGGNEKLFF.